This T cell receptor beta chain derives from a study of a mutant IDH1 vaccine in newly diagnosed glioma. Here immunoSEQ multiplex PCR was the method, and the copy in TCRdb shows in-frame clones only, minus some. The top ten hold under 20% of the sample, which has approximately 37,000 clones, 65% to 90% seen once. About this clone: Its target is unknown.

Germline-derived CDR1 and CDR2 are SGHRS and YFSETQ. V lost 4 bases and J lost 4, with 17 bases in between. There are 15 residues in the CDR3. Sample time point: week 47, end of study. Each dose delivered 300 ug of mutant IDH1 20-mer peptide subcutaneously with imiquimod. The rearrangement joins TRBV5-1 to TRBJ1-1; D is possibly TRBD1 (5 bases). This TCR was recovered from a man younger than 35 with glioma. Some clones in this sample may be carry-over from other donors' samples. This sample comprised PBMCs, obtained from a glioma patient whose treatment included an IDH1 peptide vaccine. CDR3 coding DNA: TGCGCCAGCAGCCTCCACATATTAGGGACCACTGAAGCTTTCTTT. It yields the protein CASSLHILGTTEAFF.